The entry that follows covers one T cell receptor (beta chain) sequence. The antigen is unknown. Vbeta (60) and Jbeta (13) primers were used in the PCR. TCRdb keeps only in-frame clones here, not all; method: immunoSEQ multiplex PCR. The sample contains 75,000 to 90,000 clones, 78% of which appear only once. The entry originates in a study of cytomegalovirus exposure and HLA in healthy donors. Study-wide results and limits: The authors later found TCR association rates varying by HLA locus, with DRB1 most and HLA-C fewest. Some 150 TCR beta chains were listed as cytomegalovirus-associated. Reportedly, HLA-A and HLA-B alleles of most subjects were accurately predicted from TCR beta.

V lost 0 bases, J lost 2 bases, and 8 bases lay in between. The length of the CDR3 is 14 residues. The germline V gene encodes CDR1 SGHRS and CDR2 YFSETQ. The genes are TRBV5-1 and TRBJ2-5, with D unclear. The sequencing input was PBMCs. This receptor was obtained from a male donor in good health and CMV-seropositive. The CDR3 DNA reads as TGCGCCAGCAGCTTGGGAGGCAGACAAGAGACCCAGTACTTC. This encodes CASSLGGRQETQYF.